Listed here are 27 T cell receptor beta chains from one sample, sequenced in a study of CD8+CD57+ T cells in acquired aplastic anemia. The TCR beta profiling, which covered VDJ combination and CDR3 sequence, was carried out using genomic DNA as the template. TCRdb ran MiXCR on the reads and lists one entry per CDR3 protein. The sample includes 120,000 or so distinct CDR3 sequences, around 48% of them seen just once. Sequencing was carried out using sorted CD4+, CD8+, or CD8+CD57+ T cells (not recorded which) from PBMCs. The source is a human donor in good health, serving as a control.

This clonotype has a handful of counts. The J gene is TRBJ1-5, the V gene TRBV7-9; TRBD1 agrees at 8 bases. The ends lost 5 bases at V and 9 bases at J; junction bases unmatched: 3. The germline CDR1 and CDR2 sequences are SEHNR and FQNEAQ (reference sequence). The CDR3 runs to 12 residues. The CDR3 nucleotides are TGTGCCAGCAGCGCTGGACAGGGGCCCCAGCATTTT. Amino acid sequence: CASSAGQGPQHF. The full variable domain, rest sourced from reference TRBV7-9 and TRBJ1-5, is DTGVSQNPRHKITKRGQNVTFRCDPISEHNRLYWYRQTLGQGPEFLTYFQNEAQLEKSRLLSDRFSAERPKGSFSTLEIQRTEQGDSAMYLCASSAGQGPQHFGDGTRLSIL.

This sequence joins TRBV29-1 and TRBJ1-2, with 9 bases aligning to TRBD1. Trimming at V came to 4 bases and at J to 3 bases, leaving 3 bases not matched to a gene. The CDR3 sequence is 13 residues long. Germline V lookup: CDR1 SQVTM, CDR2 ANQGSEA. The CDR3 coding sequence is TGCAGCGTTGGGACAGGGGCTGACTATGGCTACACCTTC. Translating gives CSVGTGADYGYTF.

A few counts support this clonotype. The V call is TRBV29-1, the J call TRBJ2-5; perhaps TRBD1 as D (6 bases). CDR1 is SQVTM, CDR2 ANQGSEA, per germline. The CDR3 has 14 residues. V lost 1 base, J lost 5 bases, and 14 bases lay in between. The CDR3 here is CSVEGGPVEETQYF. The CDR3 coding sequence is TGCAGCGTTGAAGGGGGGCCAGTCGAGGAGACCCAGTACTTC.

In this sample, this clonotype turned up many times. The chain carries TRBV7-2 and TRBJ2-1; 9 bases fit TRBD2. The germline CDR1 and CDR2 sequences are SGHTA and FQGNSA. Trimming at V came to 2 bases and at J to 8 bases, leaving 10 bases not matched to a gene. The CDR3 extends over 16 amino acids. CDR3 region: CASSLPGLALGDEQFF. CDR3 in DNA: TGTGCCAGCAGCTTACCGGGACTAGCCTTGGGGGATGAGCAGTTCTTC.

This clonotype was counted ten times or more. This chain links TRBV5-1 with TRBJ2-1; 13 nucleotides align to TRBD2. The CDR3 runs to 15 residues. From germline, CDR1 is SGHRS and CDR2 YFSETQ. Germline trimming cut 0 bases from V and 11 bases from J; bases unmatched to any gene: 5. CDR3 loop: CASSLETSGGGKQFF. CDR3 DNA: TGCGCCAGCAGCTTGGAAACTAGCGGGGGGGGAAAGCAGTTCTTC.

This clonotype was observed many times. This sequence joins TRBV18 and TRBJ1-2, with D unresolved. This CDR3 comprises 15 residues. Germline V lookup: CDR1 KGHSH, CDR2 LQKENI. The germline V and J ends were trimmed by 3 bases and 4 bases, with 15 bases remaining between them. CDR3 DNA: TGTGCCAGCTCACCTTCCGAGGAGCGGATCTATGGCTACACCTTC. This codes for CASSPSEERIYGYTF.

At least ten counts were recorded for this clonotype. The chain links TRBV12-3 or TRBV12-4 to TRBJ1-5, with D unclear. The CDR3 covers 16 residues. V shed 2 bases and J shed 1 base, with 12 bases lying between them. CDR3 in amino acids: CASSLNSGQSNQPQHF. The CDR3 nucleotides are TGTGCCAGCAGTTTAAATTCCGGCCAGAGCAATCAGCCCCAGCATTTT.

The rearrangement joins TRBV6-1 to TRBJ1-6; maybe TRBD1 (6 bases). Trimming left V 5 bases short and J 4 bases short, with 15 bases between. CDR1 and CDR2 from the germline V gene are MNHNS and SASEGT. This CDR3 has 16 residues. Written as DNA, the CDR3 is TGTGCCAGCAGTCATAGGGGGGACTTGTATAATTCACCCCTCCACTTT. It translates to CASSHRGDLYNSPLHF.

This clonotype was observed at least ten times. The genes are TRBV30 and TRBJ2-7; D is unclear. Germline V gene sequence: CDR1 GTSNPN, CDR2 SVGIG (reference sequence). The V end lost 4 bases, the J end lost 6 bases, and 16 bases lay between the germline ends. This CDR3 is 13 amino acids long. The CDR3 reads CAWTKGLRFEQYF. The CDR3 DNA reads TGTGCCTGGACGAAGGGCCTTAGGTTCGAGCAGTACTTC.

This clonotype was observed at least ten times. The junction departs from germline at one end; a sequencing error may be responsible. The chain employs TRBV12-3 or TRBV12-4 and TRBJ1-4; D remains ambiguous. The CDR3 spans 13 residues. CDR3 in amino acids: CATSRFPNEKLFF. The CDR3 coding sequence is TGTGCCACCAGTCGGTTTCCTAATGAAAAACTGTTTTTT.

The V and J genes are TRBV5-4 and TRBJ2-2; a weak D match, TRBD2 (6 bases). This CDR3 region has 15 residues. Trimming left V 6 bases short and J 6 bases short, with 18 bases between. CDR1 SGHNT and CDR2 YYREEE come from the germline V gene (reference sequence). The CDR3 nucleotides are TGTGCCAGCAACTTTAGCGTCGGGGGATCCGGGGAGCTGTTTTTT. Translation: CASNFSVGGSGELFF. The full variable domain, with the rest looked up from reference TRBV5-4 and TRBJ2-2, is ETGVTQSPTHLIKTRGQQVTLRCSSQSGHNTVSWYQQALGQGPQFIFQYYREEENGRGNFPPRFSGLQFPNYSSELNVNALELDDSALYLCASNFSVGGSGELFFGEGSRLTVL.

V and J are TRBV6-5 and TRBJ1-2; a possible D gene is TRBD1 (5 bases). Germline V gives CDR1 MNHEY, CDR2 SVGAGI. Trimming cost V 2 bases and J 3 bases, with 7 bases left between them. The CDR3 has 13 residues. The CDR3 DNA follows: TGTGCCAGCAGTTACGGGACTTACTATGGCTACACCTTC. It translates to CASSYGTYYGYTF.

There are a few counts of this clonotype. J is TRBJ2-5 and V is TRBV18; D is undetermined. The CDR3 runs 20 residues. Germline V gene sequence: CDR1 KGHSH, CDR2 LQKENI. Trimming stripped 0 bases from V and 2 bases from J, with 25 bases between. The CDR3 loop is CASSPPLFGVSEQSQETQYF. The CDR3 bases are TGTGCCAGCTCACCACCGTTGTTTGGTGTGTCGGAGCAATCTCAAGAGACCCAGTACTTC. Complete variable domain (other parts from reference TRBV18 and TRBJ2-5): NAGVMQNPRHLVRRRGQEARLRCSPMKGHSHVYWYRQLPEEGLKFMVYLQKENIIDESGMPKERFSAEFPKEGPSILRIQQVVRGDSAAYFCASSPPLFGVSEQSQETQYFGPGTRLLVL.

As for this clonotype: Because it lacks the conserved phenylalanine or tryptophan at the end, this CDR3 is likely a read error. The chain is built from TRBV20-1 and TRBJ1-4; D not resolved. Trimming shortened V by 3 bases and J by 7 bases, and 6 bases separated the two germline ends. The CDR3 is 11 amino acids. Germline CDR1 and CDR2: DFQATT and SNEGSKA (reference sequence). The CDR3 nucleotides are TGCAGTGCTAGTCTCAGTGAAAAACTGTTTCTT. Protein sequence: CSASLSEKLFL.

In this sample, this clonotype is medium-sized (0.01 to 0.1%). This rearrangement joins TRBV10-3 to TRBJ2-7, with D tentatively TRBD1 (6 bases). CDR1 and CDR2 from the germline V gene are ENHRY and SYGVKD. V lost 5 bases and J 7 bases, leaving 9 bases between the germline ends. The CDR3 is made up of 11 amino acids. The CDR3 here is CAISKGQEQYF. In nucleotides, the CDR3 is TGTGCCATCAGTAAAGGACAGGAGCAGTACTTC.

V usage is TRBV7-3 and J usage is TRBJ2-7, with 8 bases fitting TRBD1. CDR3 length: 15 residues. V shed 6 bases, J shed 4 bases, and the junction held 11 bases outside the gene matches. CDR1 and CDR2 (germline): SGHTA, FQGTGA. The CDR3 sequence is CASRSDPGTGYEQYF. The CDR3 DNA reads TGTGCCAGCAGGTCCGACCCCGGGACAGGATACGAGCAGTACTTC.

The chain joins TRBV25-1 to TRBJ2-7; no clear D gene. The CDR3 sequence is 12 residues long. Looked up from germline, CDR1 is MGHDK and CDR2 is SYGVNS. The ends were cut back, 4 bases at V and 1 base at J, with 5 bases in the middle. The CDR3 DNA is TGTGCCAGCAGTGTCAGTTCCTACGAGCAGTACTTC. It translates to CASSVSSYEQYF.

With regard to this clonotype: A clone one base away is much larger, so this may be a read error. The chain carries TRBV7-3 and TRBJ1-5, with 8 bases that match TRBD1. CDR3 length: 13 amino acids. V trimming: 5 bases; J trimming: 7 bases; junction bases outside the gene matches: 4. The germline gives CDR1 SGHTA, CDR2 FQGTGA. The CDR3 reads CASSPGGVQPQHF. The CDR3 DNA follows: TGTGCCAGCAGCCCAGGGGGCGTACAGCCCCAGCATTTT. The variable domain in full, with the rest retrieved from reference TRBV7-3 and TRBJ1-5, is GAGVSQTPSNKVTEKGKYVELRCDPISGHTALYWYRQSLGQGPEFLIYFQGTGAADDSGLPNDRFFAVRPEGSVSTLKIQRTERGDSAVYLCASSPGGVQPQHFGDGTRLSIL.

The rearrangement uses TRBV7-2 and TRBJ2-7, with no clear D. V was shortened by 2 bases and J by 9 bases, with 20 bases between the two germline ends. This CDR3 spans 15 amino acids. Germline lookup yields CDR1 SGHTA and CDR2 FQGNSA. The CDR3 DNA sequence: TGTGCCAGCAGCTTAATTGAAGGCCTGCCTCACGGGCAGTACTTC. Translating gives CASSLIEGLPHGQYF.

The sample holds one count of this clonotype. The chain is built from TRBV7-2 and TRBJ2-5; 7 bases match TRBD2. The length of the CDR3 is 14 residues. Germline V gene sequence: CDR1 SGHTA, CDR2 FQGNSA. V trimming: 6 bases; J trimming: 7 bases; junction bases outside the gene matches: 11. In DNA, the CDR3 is TGTGCCAGCAGATTTGGGGACGGGGGGAGGACCCAGTACTTC. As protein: CASRFGDGGRTQYF.

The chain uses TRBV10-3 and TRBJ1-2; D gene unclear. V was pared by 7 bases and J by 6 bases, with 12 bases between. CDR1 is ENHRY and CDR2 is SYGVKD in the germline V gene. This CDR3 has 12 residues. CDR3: CAINRQENGYTF. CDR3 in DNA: TGTGCCATCAACAGACAAGAGAATGGCTACACCTTC.

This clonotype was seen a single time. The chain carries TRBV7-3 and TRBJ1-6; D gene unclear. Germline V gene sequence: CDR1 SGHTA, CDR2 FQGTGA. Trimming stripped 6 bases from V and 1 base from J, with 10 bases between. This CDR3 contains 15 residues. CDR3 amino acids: CASSQMGSYNSPLHF. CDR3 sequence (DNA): TGTGCCAGCAGTCAAATGGGTTCCTATAATTCACCCCTCCACTTT.

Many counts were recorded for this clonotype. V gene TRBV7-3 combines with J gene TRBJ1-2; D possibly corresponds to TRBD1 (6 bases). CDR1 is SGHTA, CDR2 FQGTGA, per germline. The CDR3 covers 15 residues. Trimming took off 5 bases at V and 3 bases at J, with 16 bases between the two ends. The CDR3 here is CASSGGGGRDYGYTF. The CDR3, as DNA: TGTGCCAGCAGCGGGGGAGGGGGGCGCGACTATGGCTACACCTTC.

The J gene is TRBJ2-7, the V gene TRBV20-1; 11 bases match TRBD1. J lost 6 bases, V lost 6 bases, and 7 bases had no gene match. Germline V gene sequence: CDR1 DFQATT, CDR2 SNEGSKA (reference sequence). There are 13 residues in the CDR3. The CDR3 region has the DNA TGCAGTGCGGTTGGACAGGGGGCAAGCGAGCAGTACTTC. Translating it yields CSAVGQGASEQYF.

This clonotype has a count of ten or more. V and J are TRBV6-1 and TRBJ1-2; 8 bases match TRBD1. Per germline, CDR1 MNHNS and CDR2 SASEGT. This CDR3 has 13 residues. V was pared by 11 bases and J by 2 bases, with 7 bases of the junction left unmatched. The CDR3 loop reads CAARQGANYGYTF. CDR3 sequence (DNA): TGTGCCGCTAGGCAGGGGGCCAACTATGGCTACACCTTC.

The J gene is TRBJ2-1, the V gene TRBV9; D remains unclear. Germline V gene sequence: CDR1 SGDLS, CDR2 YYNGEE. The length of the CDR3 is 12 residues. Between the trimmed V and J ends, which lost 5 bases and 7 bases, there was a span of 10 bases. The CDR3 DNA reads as TGTGCCAGCAGTCCCAGTGGGAATGAGCAGTTCTTC. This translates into CASSPSGNEQFF. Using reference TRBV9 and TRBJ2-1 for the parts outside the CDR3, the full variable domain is DSGVTQTPKHLITATGQRVTLRCSPRSGDLSVYWYQQSLDQGLQFLIQYYNGEERAKGNILERFSAQQFPDLHSELNLSSLELGDSALYFCASSPSGNEQFFGPGTRLTVL.

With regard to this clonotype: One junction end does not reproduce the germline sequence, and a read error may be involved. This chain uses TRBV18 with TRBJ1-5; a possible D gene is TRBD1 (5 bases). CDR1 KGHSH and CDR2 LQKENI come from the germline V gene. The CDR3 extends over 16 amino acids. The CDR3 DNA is TGTGCCAGCTCTCCACGCTCCGGGGGAACGAATCAGCCCCAGCATTTT. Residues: CASSPRSGGTNQPQHF.